These 9 T cell receptor beta chains came from one sample sequenced in a study of CD8 T cells in ankylosing spondylitis. TCRdb reanalysed the 5' RACE reads using MiXCR and keeps one entry per CDR3 protein. The sample lists under 200,000 distinct CDR3 sequences, around a tenth seen once, with about 16% in the top ten. Sequenced material: blood, either unsorted or a sorted T cell fraction (not recorded which). The origin of the receptors is a female donor with ankylosing spondylitis or in good health (not recorded which).

This sequence joins TRBV5-1 and TRBJ2-2; 9 bases agree with TRBD2. There are 14 residues in the CDR3. Trimming removed 1 base from V and 7 bases from J; junction bases left unmatched: 2. Germline lookup yields CDR1 SGHRS and CDR2 YFSETQ. The CDR3 region is CASSLSGRNGELFF. The CDR3 DNA reads as TGCGCCAGCAGCTTGAGCGGGAGGAACGGGGAGCTGTTTTTT.

This clonotype was seen a few times. The chain has TRBV27 and TRBJ2-7; the D gene is possibly TRBD2 (6 bases). The germline V gene has CDR1 MNHEY and CDR2 SMNVEV (reference sequence). Trimming left V 2 bases short and J 0 bases short, with 11 bases between. This CDR3 comprises 15 residues. The CDR3 DNA follows: TGTGCCAGCAGTTTAGCGGGACTGGGCTCCTACGAGCAGTACTTC. This translates into CASSLAGLGSYEQYF.

This clonotype was observed a few times. The V and J genes are TRBV28 and TRBJ2-4, with 10 bases identical to TRBD1. V gave up 3 bases and J gave up 9 bases; unmatched junction bases: 5. CDR3 size: 14 residues. Germline-derived CDR1 and CDR2 are MDHEN and SYDVKM. DNA of the CDR3: TGTGCCAGCAGTTTTGGGACAGGGGAGGTCATTCAGTACTTC. Its protein is CASSFGTGEVIQYF.

This clonotype has ten or more counts. The chain is built from TRBV28 and TRBJ2-3, with 8 bases lining up with TRBD2. CDR1 and CDR2 from the germline V gene are MDHEN and SYDVKM. The CDR3 spans 15 residues. V shed 7 bases, J shed 5 bases, and the junction held 11 bases outside the gene matches. CDR3 DNA: TGTGCCAGCACCCACAGTGGGACTAGGGTAGATACGCAGTATTTT. The encoded protein is CASTHSGTRVDTQYF.

Details on this clonotype: This could be a read error, since a much larger clone is one nucleotide away. The chain joins TRBV15 to TRBJ2-1; 13 bases are a match to TRBD2. The germline V gene encodes CDR1 LNHNV and CDR2 YYDKDF (reference sequence). The CDR3 is 17 amino acids. As DNA, the CDR3 is TGTGCCGCCAGCAGACCGACTAGCGGGAGGATCAGGGATGAGCAGTTCTTC. This gives the protein CAASRPTSGRIRDEQFF.

This clonotype showed up many times. The rearrangement joins TRBV7-9 to TRBJ2-1; 7 nucleotides line up with TRBD2. V lost 3 bases, J lost 3 bases, and 5 bases stayed unmatched. This CDR3 region has 15 residues. Germline assignment: CDR1 SEHNR and CDR2 FQNEAQ (reference sequence). CDR3 DNA sequence: TGTGCCAGCAGCTTCGGGCTAGCGGACTACAATGAGCAGTTCTTC. The encoded protein is CASSFGLADYNEQFF.

This clonotype came up a few times. V usage is TRBV7-2 and J usage is TRBJ2-5; 9 nucleotides match TRBD1. This CDR3 contains 15 residues. V lost 4 bases to trimming and J lost 5 bases; unmatched junction nucleotides: 8. Germline CDR1 and CDR2: SGHTA and FQGNSA. The CDR3 loop reads CASSYPTGGEETQYF. Written as DNA, the CDR3 is TGTGCCAGCAGCTACCCGACAGGGGGAGAGGAGACCCAGTACTTC.

This clonotype was detected a few times. The chain links TRBV4-1 to TRBJ2-1, with D possibly TRBD2 on 6 matching bases. V lost 2 bases to trimming and J lost 5 bases, with 13 bases between them. The CDR3 consists of 15 residues. In germline, CDR1 is MGHRA, CDR2 YSYEKL. The DNA for the CDR3 is TGCGCCAGCAGCCAAAGACCGGGACTTAACAATGAGCAGTTCTTC. This sequence encodes CASSQRPGLNNEQFF.

On this clonotype: No DNA is shown, since the ends of the CDR3 on it are uncertain; the CDR3 is the one TCRdb lists. This rearrangement joins TRBV11-2 to TRBJ2-4; the table's D call, TRBD1, was not checked against the DNA. CDR1 SGHAT and CDR2 FQNNGV come from the germline V gene. Including both end residues, the CDR3 is 12 amino acids long. CDR3 sequence: CASSWGTGSYNF.